The sequence of this TCR beta chain was determined in a study of blood T cell repertoires in COVID-19. The protocol was immunoSEQ multiplex PCR, while the TCRdb copy is restricted to in-frame clones and leaves out a portion. The data contain around 280,000 clones, roughly 91% of them seen just once; the ten biggest clones take up around 10%. In germline, CDR1 is PRHDT, CDR2 FYEKMQ (reference sequence). The CDR3 runs to 15 residues. V was clipped by 4 bases and J by 3 bases; unmatched bases: 7. The source is a woman aged 25 to 39 with COVID-19, enrolled during active disease. This chain uses TRBV13 with TRBJ2-7; 9 nucleotides line up with TRBD2. Sequenced sample: peripheral blood. The CDR3, as DNA: TGTGCCAGCAGCTATAGCGGGGGTGGAATCTACGAGCAGTACTTC. Protein: CASSYSGGGIYEQYF.